This T cell receptor beta chain is from a study of blood T cell repertoires in COVID-19. Study context: Sites in the United States, Italy and Spain provided acute and convalescent COVID-19 samples. The analysed material was cDNA or gDNA that came from T cells, B-cell-depleted T cells, or PBMCs.

Using immunoSEQ multiplex PCR, the repertoire was profiled, and TCRdb retains in-frame clones only, with some absent. The table includes tens of thousands of clones, approximately 84% detected once. CDR1 SGHRS and CDR2 YFSETQ come from the germline V gene. The CDR3 is made up of 17 amino acids. Trimming at V came to 4 bases and at J to 6 bases, leaving 7 bases not matched to a gene. Material: peripheral blood. V gene TRBV5-1 combines with J gene TRBJ2-1; 16 bases match TRBD2. The sequence derives from a man between 45 and 60 years old with active or convalescent COVID-19. The CDR3 is CASSPGLAGGPANEQFF. The CDR3 coding sequence is TGCGCCAGCAGCCCGGGACTAGCGGGAGGGCCCGCCAATGAGCAGTTCTTC.